This T cell receptor beta chain emerged from a study of blood T cells in healthy people across ages (dated by TCRdb to the mid-2010s). Notes on the research overall: In model experiments, roughly one uniquely barcoded TCR beta cDNA molecule per two T cells was captured by template switching. Donors of different ages were randomly distributed across sequencing lanes to avoid experimental bias. For two donors (one aged 18 to 30 and one aged 80 or older), the study analyzed two additional independent replicas of 1 million unique cDNA reads from the same blood draw. Donors were grouped into four age groups: young (average roughly 16 years), middle-aged (under 40), aged (roughly 67) and long-lived (less than 85). Using deep sequencing normalized with unique cDNA molecular identifiers, the study measured how TCR beta repertoire diversity changes with age.

Donors were about 36 systemically healthy Caucasian individuals from Russia aged about 6 to 100 years. Each donor gave 8 to 10 milliliters of peripheral blood, collected into EDTA-treated Vacutainer tubes. Ficoll-Paque density-gradient centrifugation was used to isolate PBMCs, with at least 6.5 million per sample. Total RNA was extracted from PBMCs with Trizol reagent, with at least 6 micrograms obtained per sample. For every donor, an aliquot of PBMCs went through flow cytometry to measure the percentages of naive CD45RAhigh/CD27high T cells. Counted from cysteine to phenylalanine, this CDR3 has 14 amino acids. The read is trimmed to its CDR3 DNA, 42 bases read in frame from base 1. Via the germline V gene, CDR1 is SNHLY and CDR2 FYNNEI. V ends up 8 bases short and J 7 bases short, with an unmatched junction base count of 14. The full study reports these points: Estimates of total diversity based on one million sequenced T cells were considered lower bounds and underestimates. Observed TCR beta diversity per million T cells fell roughly linearly with age, and a significant reduction was already apparent by age around 40. Compared with the aged group, the long-lived group had more naive CD4+ T cells, fewer expanded clones and increased TCR diversity, suggesting age selection. Observed TCR beta diversity correlated strongly with the percentage of naive T cells measured by flow cytometry. Bulk unsorted PBMC profiling prevented conclusive comparison of naive and antigen-experienced compartments. The CMV infection status of donors was not known, potentially confounding age-related changes in expanded clonotypes.

This clonotype has just a few counts. The antigen it recognizes is unknown. Base qualities are missing; no much larger clone stands one base away. Library method: 5' RACE. Data came from an Illumina HiSeq 2500. A second roughly 6 to 12 cycle PCR used a sample-barcoded 5' primer and a J-beta primer mix. Each TCR beta cDNA molecule received a unique molecular identifier from a template-switch 5' adaptor carrying 12 random nucleotides. Each sample yielded at least 2.5 million CDR3-containing paired-end reads. First-strand cDNA was synthesized from all RNA with the Mint cDNA synthesis kit, primed by a TRBC-specific oligonucleotide. After uracil-DNA glycosylase treatment, a first 18-cycle PCR used universal primers M1SS and BC2_uni_R on all cDNA. The original pipeline was this. Each sample was normalized by randomly selecting 1 million high-quality reads, each carrying a distinct molecular identifier. Instead of being binned into consensus sequences, reads that shared molecular identifiers were thrown out. MiTCR, with a Q25 quality threshold and the strictest error-elimination algorithm, was used for CDR3 identification, clonotype clustering and error correction. A nonparametric unseen species model with Euler transformation was used to estimate lower-bound total TCR beta diversity. Using fastp at Q25 and MiXCR, TCRdb reprocessed the public reads and kept productive beta chains. Rows are unified per CDR3 protein, each entry keeping the most common DNA and genes. TCRdb's processing, not the authors', yielded these V and J calls. The sample table lists hundreds of thousands of distinct CDR3 sequences, 40% to 50% of them with a count of one. The ten largest clones add up to approximately 20% of the sample.

Rearrangement joined TRBV2 to TRBJ2-7, and TRBD2 matches 7 of the central bases. The clonotype originates from a man aged 55-75 years in good health. The sequenced sample consisted of blood. The encoded CDR3 is CASSGGGASWEQYF. The nucleotide sequence is TGTGCCAGCTCCGGGGGAGGGGCTTCCTGGGAGCAGTACTTC.